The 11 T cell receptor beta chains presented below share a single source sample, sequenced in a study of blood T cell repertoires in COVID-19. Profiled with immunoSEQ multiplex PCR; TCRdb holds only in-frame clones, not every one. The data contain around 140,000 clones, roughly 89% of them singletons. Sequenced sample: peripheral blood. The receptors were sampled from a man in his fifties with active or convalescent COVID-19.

The CDR3 nucleotides read TGCGCCAGCAGCCAAGAAGGACAGGTCCCCGGGGAGCTGTTTTTT. Its translation is CASSQEGQVPGELFF. The rearrangement links TRBV4-1 to TRBJ2-2; 7 nucleotides agree with TRBD1. Germline V lookup: CDR1 MGHRA, CDR2 YSYEKL. The trim removed 0 bases at V and 6 bases at J, leaving 4 bases unmatched. The CDR3 runs 15 residues.

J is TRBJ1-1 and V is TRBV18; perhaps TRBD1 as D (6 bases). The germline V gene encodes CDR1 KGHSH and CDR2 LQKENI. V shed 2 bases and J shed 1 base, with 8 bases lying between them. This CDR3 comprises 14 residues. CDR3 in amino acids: CASSPVRGNTEAFF. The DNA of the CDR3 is TGTGCCAGCTCACCAGTCAGGGGGAACACTGAAGCTTTCTTT. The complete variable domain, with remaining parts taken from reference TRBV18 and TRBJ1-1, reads NAGVMQNPRHLVRRRGQEARLRCSPMKGHSHVYWYRQLPEEGLKFMVYLQKENIIDESGMPKERFSAEFPKEGPSILRIQQVVRGDSAAYFCASSPVRGNTEAFFGQGTRLTVV.

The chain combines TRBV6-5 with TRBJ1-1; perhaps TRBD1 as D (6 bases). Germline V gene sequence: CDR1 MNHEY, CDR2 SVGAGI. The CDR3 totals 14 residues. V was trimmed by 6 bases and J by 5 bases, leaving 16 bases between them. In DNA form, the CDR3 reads TGTGCCAGCAGAGCCTACAGGGATGGGACTGAAGCTTTCTTT. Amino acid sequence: CASRAYRDGTEAFF.

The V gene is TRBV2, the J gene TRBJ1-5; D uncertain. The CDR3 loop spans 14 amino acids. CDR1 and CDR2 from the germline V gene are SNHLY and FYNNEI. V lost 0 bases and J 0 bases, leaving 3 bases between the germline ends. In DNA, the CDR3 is TGTGCCAGCAGTGAAGCCGTTAGCAATCAGCCCCAGCATTTT. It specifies CASSEAVSNQPQHF.

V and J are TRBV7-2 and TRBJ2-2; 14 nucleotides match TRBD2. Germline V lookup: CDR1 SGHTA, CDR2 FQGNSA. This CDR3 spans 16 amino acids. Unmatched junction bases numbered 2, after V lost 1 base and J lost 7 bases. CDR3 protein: CASSLVGTSGGGELFF. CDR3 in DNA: TGTGCCAGCAGCTTAGTTGGGACTAGCGGGGGCGGGGAGCTGTTTTTT.

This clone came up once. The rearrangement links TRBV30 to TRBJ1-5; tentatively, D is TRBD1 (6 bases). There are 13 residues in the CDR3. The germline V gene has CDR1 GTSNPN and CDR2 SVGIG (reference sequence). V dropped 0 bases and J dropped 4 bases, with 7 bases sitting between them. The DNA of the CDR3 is TGTGCCTGGAGTGTAGGGACAAATCAGCCCCAGCATTTT. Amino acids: CAWSVGTNQPQHF.

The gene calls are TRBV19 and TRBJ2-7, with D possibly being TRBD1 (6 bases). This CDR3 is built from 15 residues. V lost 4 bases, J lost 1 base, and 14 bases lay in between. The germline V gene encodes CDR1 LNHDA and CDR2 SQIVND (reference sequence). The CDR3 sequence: CASSTPFQGSYEQYF. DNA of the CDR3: TGTGCCAGTAGTACCCCCTTCCAGGGGTCCTACGAGCAGTACTTC.

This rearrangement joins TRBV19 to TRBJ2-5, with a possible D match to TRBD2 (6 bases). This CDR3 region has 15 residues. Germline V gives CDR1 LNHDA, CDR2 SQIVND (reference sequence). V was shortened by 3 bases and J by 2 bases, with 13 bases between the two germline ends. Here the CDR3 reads CASSIGASAQETQYF. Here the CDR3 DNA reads TGTGCCAGTAGTATTGGGGCTAGCGCTCAAGAGACCCAGTACTTC. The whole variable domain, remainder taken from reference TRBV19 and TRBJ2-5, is DGGITQSPKYLFRKEGQNVTLSCEQNLNHDAMYWYRQDPGQGLRLIYYSQIVNDFQKGDIAEGYSVSREKKESFPLTVTSAQKNPTAFYLCASSIGASAQETQYFGPGTRLLVL.

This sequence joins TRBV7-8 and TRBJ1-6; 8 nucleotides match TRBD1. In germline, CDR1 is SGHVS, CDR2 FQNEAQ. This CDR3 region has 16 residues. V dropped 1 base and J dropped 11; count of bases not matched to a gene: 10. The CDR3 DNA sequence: TGTGCCAGCAGCTTAGATTGGTCAGGGGGCCTGGCACCCCTCCACTTT. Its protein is CASSLDWSGGLAPLHF.

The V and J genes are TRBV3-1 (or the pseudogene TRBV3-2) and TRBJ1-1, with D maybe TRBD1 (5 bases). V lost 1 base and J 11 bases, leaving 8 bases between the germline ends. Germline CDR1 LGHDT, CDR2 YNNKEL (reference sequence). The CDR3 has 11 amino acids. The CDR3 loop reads CASSQGGLAFF. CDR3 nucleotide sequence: TGTGCCAGCAGCCAAGGGGGCCTGGCTTTCTTT.

The CDR3, as DNA: TGTGCCAGCAGTGACCCCCACAGGGTCTCCTACGAGCAGTACTTC. Amino acids: CASSDPHRVSYEQYF. The rearrangement joins TRBV6-4 to TRBJ2-7; the D gene is possibly TRBD1 (6 bases). V lost 2 bases, J lost 0 bases, and 11 bases lay in between. Germline-derived CDR1 and CDR2 are MRHNA and SNTAGT. CDR3 size: 15 residues.